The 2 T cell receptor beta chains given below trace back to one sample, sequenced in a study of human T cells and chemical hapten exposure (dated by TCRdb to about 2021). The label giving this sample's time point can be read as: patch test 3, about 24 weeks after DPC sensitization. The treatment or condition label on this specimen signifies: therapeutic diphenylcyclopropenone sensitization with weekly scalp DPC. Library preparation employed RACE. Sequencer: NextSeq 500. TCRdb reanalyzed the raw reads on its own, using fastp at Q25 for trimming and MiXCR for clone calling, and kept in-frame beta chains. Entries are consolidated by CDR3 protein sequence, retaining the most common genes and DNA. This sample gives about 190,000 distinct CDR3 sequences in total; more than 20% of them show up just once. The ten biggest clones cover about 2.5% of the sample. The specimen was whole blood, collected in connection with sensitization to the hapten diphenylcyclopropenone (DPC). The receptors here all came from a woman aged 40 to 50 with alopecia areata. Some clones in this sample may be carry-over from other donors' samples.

The CDR3 protein is CSVGDLGEQYF. For the CDR3, the DNA is TGCAGCGTTGGGGATTTGGGGGAGCAGTACTTC. This chain links TRBV29-1 with TRBJ2-7; no firm D call. Trimming took off 4 bases at V and 7 bases at J, with 11 bases between the two ends. This CDR3 contains 11 residues. Per germline, CDR1 SQVTM and CDR2 ANQGSEA.

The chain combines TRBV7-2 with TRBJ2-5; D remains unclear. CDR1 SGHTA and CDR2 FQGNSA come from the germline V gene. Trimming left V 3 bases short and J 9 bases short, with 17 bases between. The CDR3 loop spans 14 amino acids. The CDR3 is CASSFSANEESQYF. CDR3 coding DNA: TGTGCCAGCAGCTTCTCCGCGAATGAGGAATCCCAGTACTTC.